The text below deals with one T cell receptor (beta chain). TCRdb's copy holds only in-frame clones and misses some; the assay was immunoSEQ multiplex PCR. The sample gives 95,000 to 150,000 clones, around 94% of which show up once; approximately 1.7% is in the top ten. This entry comes from a study of T cell responses to AZD1222 COVID-19 vaccine. This CDR3 is built from 15 residues. V dropped 5 bases and J dropped 4 bases, with 17 bases sitting between them. CDR1 and CDR2 from the germline V gene are LNHNV and YYDKDF (reference sequence). The specimen comprised peripheral blood, sampled on day 0 of AZD1222 vaccination. This sequence joins TRBV15 and TRBJ2-5; D unresolved. The source of this sequence is an adult in good health. For the CDR3, the DNA is TGTGCCACCAGCCCCGGTGGCTTGAGTTCAGAGACCCAGTACTTC. Translating it yields CATSPGGLSSETQYF.